This T cell receptor (beta chain) was recovered during a study of T-cell reconstitution after alpha-beta-depleted transplantation in children. Overall study results and limits: A year post-transplant, T-cell counts and diversity derived mostly from newly produced T cells. Expanded graft clones, several hundred of them, were reportedly the source of alpha-beta T cells about two months after transplant.

The library targeted TCRbeta and was prepared with unique molecular identifiers. TCRdb re-called the PCR reads with MiXCR, one entry per CDR3 protein. The sample shows about 870,000 distinct CDR3 sequences, roughly 15% of them seen only once. The table lists this clonotype with many counts. Its antigen is unknown. A junction boundary mismatches the germline segment, possibly from a read error. Germline loops: CDR1 SGHRS, CDR2 YFSETQ. The CDR3 totals 13 residues. V usage is TRBV5-1 and J usage is TRBJ2-7; no definite D call. This TCR came from a male patient between 10 and 17 years old who had a stem cell transplant for acute lymphoblastic leukemia, so the T cells may come from the graft donor. The sequencing used PBMCs, mostly from graft donor cells, collected 360 days after TCRalphabeta/CD19-depleted stem cell transplant. CDR3 DNA sequence: TGTGCCAGCAGCTTAGCCGTTACCTACGAGCAGTACTTC. This codes for CASSLAVTYEQYF.